This T cell receptor beta chain was documented in a study of blood T cell repertoires in COVID-19. In the study overall: The United States, Italy and Spain supplied acute and convalescent COVID-19 samples. Sources were T cells, B-cell-depleted T cells, or PBMCs; the material itself was cDNA or gDNA.

How the authors handled the data: Estimates of nucleated cell counts were drawn from the amplification of reference gene primers. This table comes from immunoSEQ multiplex PCR, and its TCRdb copy is limited to in-frame clones, with some not included. The V and J calls and clone size are taken from that table; D and trimming were inferred from the DNA. Of 65,000 to 100,000 clones detected, about 88% appear once; the ten largest clones hold about 9.1%. Trimming stripped 4 bases from V and 10 bases from J, with 8 bases between. The CDR3 has 11 residues. This receptor was taken from a middle-aged man with acute or convalescent COVID-19. Sequencing input: peripheral blood. The chain employs TRBV12-3 or TRBV12-4 and TRBJ2-1; D unresolved. CDR3 residues: CASSSPQEQFF. The CDR3 nucleotides read TGTGCCAGCAGTTCTCCCCAGGAGCAGTTCTTC.